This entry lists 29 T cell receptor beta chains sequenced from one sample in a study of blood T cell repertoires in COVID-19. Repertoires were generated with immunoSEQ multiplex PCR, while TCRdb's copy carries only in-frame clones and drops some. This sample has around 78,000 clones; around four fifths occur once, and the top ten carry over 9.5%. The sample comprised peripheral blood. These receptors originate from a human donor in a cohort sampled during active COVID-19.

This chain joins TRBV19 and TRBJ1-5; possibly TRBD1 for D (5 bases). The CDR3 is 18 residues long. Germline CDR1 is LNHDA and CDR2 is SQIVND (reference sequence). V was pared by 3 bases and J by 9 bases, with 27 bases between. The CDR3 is CASSIRQGRHLPMGPQHF. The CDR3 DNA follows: TGTGCCAGTAGTATTCGGCAGGGCCGTCATCTCCCCATGGGGCCCCAGCATTTT.

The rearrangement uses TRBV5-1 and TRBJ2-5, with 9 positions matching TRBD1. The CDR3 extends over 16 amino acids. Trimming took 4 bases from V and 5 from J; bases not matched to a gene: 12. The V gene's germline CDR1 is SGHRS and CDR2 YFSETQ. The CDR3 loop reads CASSPLGQGERETQYF. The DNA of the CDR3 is TGCGCCAGCAGCCCGCTGGGACAGGGCGAACGGGAGACCCAGTACTTC.

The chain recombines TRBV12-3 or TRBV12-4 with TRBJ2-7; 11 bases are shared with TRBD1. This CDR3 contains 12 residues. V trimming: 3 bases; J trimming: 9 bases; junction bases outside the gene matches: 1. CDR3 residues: CASSLGTGGQYF. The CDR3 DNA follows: TGTGCCAGCAGTTTGGGGACAGGGGGGCAGTACTTC.

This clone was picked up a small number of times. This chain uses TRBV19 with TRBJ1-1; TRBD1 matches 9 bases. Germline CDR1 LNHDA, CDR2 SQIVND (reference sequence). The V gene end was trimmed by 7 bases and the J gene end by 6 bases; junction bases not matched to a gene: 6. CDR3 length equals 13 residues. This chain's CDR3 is CASMGRQGAEAFF. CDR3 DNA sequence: TGTGCCAGTATGGGGAGACAGGGGGCTGAAGCTTTCTTT.

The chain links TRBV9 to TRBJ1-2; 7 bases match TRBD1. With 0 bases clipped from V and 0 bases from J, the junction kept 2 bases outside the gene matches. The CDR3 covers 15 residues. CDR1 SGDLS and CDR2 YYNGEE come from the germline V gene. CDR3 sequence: CASSVAGGANYGYTF. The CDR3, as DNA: TGTGCCAGCAGCGTAGCAGGGGGAGCTAACTATGGCTACACCTTC.

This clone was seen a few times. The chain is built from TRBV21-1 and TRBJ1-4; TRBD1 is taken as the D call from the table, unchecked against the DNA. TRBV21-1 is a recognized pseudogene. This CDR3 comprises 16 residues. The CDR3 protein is CASSKELGTVIEKLFF. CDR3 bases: TGTGCCAGCAGCAAAGAATTGGGGACAGTGATTGAAAAACTGTTTTTT.

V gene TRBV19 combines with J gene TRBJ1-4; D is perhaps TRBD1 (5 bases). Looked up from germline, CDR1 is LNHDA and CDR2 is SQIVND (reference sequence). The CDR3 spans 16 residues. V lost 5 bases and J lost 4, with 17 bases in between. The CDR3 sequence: CASSATRDRLNEKLFF. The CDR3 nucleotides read TGTGCCAGTAGTGCCACCAGAGACAGACTTAATGAAAAACTGTTTTTT. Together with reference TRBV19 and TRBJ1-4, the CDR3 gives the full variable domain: DGGITQSPKYLFRKEGQNVTLSCEQNLNHDAMYWYRQDPGQGLRLIYYSQIVNDFQKGDIAEGYSVSREKKESFPLTVTSAQKNPTAFYLCASSATRDRLNEKLFFGSGTQLSVL.

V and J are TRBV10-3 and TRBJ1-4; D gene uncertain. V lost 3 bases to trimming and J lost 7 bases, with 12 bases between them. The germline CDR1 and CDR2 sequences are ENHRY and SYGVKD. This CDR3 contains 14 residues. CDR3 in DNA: TGTGCCATCAGTGATCGGGAACTAGGTGAAAAACTGTTTTTT. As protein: CAISDRELGEKLFF.

CDR3 DNA: TGTGCCAGCAGCCAGGGACAGGTTGAAGCTTTCTTT. Residues: CASSQGQVEAFF. The rearrangement uses TRBV6-5 and TRBJ1-1; TRBD1 agrees at 8 bases. J lost 7 bases, V lost 6 bases, and 4 bases had no gene match. The CDR3 extends over 12 amino acids. The V gene's germline CDR1 is MNHEY and CDR2 SVGAGI.

The CDR3 is CASSSIRGTGGNGYTF. CDR3 in DNA: TGTGCCAGCAGCTCAATCAGGGGCACAGGGGGAAATGGCTACACCTTC. The chain is built from TRBV3-1 (or the pseudogene TRBV3-2) and TRBJ1-2, with 8 bases fitting TRBD1. The CDR3 has 16 residues. V gave up 5 bases and J gave up 6 bases; unmatched junction bases: 14. Germline V gives CDR1 LGHDT, CDR2 YNNKEL (reference sequence).

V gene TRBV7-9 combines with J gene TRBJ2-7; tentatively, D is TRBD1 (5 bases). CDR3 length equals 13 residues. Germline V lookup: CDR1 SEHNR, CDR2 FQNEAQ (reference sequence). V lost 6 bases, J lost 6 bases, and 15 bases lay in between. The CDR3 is CASRVGGAPEQYF. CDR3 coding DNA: TGTGCCAGCAGGGTGGGTGGGGCCCCCGAGCAGTACTTC.

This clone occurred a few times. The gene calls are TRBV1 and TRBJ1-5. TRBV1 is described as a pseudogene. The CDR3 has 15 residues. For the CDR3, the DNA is TGCACCAGCAGCCAACCTAGTAGTAAAGATCAGCCCCAGCATTTT. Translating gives CTSSQPSSKDQPQHF.

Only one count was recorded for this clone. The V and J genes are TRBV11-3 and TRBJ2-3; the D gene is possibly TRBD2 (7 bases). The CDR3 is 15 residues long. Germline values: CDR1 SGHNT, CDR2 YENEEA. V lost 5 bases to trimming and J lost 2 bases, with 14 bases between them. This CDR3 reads CASSTRGANTDTQYF. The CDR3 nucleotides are TGTGCCAGCAGCACACGGGGGGCCAACACAGATACGCAGTATTTT.

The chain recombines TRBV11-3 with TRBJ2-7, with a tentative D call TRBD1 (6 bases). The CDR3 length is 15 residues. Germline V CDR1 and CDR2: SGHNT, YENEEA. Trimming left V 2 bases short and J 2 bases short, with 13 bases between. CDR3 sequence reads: CASSLQGRGAYEQYF. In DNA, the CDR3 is TGTGCCAGCAGCTTACAGGGCAGGGGTGCCTACGAGCAGTACTTC.

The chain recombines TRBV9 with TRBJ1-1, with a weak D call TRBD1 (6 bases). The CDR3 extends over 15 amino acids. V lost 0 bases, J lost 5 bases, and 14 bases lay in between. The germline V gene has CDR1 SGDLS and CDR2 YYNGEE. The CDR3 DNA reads TGTGCCAGCAGCGTAGAGCCTACAGGGAAAACTGAAGCTTTCTTT. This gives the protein CASSVEPTGKTEAFF.

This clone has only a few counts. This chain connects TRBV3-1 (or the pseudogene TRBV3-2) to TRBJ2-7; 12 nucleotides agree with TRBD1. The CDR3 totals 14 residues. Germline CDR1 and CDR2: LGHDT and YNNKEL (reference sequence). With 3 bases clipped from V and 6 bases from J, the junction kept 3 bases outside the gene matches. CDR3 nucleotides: TGTGCCAGCAGCCACCGGGACAGGGGGCGCGAGCAGTACTTC. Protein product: CASSHRDRGREQYF.

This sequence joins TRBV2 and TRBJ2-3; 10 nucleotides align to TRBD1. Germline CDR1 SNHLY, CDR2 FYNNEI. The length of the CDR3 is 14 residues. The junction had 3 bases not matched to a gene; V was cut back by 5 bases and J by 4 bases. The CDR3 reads CASSRDRGADTQYF. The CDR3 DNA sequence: TGTGCCAGCAGTAGGGACAGGGGAGCAGATACGCAGTATTTT. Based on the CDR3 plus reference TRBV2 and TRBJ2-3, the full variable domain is EPEVTQTPSHQVTQMGQEVILRCVPISNHLYFYWYRQILGQKVEFLVSFYNNEISEKSEIFDDQFSVERPDGSNFTLKIRSTKLEDSAMYFCASSRDRGADTQYFGPGTRLTVL.

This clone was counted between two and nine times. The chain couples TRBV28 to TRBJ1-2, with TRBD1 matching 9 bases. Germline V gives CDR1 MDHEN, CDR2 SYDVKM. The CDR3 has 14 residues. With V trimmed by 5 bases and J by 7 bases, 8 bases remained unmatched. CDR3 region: CASSPWTGEAGYTF. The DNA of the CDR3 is TGTGCCAGCAGTCCGTGGACAGGGGAGGCTGGCTACACCTTC.

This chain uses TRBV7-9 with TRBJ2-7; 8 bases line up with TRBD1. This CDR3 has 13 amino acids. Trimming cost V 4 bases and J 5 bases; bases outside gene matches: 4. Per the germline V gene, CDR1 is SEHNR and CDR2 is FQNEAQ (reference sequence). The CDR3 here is CASSSGQGHEQYF. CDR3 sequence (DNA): TGTGCCAGCAGCTCAGGACAGGGCCACGAGCAGTACTTC.

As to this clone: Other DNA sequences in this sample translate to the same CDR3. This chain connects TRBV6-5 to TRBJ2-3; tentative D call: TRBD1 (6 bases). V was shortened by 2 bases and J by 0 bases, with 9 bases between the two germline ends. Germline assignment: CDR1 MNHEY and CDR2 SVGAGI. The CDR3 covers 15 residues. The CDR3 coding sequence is TGTGCCAGCAGTTACGGGACAACTAGCACAGATACGCAGTATTTT. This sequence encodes CASSYGTTSTDTQYF.

The CDR3 coding sequence is TGTGCCAGCAACTGGGACAGCCTACGGGATACGCAGTATTTT. Its translation is CASNWDSLRDTQYF. This chain links TRBV6-5 with TRBJ2-3, with 7 positions matching TRBD1. This CDR3 is built from 14 residues. With 7 bases clipped from V and 6 bases from J, the junction kept 10 bases outside the gene matches. Germline CDR1 reads MNHEY; CDR2 reads SVGAGI.

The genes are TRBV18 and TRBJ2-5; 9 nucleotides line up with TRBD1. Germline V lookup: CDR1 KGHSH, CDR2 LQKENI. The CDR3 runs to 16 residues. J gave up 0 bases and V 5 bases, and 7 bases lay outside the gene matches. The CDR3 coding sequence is TGTGCCAGCTCATTCCGGACAGGGGAGGACCAAGAGACCCAGTACTTC. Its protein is CASSFRTGEDQETQYF.

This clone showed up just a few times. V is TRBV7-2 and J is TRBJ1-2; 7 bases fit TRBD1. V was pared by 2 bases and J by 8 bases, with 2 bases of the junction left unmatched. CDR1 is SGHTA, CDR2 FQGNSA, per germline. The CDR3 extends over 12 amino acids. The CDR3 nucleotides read TGTGCCAGCAGCTTATTGGACAGGGGCTACACCTTC. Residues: CASSLLDRGYTF.

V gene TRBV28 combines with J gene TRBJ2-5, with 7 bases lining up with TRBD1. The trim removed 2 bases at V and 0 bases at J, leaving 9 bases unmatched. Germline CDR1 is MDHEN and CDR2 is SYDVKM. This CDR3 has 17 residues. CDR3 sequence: CASSLHYATGNQETQYF. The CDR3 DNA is TGTGCCAGCAGTTTACATTACGCGACAGGGAACCAAGAGACCCAGTACTTC.

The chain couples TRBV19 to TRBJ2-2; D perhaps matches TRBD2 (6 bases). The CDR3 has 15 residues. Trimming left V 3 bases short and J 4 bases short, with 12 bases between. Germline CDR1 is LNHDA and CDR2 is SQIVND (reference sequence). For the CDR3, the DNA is TGTGCCAGTAGTATTGGACGGGGAGGCACCGGGGAGCTGTTTTTT. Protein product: CASSIGRGGTGELFF.

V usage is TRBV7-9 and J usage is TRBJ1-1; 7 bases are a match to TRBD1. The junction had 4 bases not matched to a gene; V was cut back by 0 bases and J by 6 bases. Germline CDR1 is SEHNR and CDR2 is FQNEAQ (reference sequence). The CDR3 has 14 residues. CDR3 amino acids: CASSLAAGGAEAFF. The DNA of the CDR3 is TGTGCCAGCAGCTTAGCTGCAGGGGGAGCTGAAGCTTTCTTT.

CDR3 sequence (DNA): TGTGCCAGCAGTACGAGGTGGATCACTGAAGCTTTCTTT. This gives the protein CASSTRWITEAFF. The genes are TRBV2 and TRBJ1-1; D not certain. This CDR3 comprises 13 residues. V was shortened by 5 bases and J by 4 bases, with 11 bases between the two germline ends. Germline-derived CDR1 and CDR2 are SNHLY and FYNNEI.

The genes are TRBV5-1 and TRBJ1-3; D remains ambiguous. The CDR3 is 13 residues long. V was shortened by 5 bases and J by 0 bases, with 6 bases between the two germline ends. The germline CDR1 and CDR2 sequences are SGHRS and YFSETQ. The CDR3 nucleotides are TGCGCCAGCAGTCTTTCCTCTGGAAACACCATATATTTT. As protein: CASSLSSGNTIYF.

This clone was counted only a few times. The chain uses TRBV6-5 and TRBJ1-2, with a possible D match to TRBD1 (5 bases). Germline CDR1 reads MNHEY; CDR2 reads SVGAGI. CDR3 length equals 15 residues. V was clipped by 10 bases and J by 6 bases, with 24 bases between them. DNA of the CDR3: TGTGCCAACGGCGACCTACAGGAAATAGGAGATGGCTACACCTTC. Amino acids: CANGDLQEIGDGYTF.